This TCR beta chain was documented in a study of OX40 agonist ivuxolimab in advanced cancers. Study findings and constraints: The antigen specificity of the peripheral T cells (those that were expanded) was not determined.

The CDR3 runs 15 residues. Germline V gene sequence: CDR1 LGHNA, CDR2 YNFKEQ. J was trimmed by 11 bases and V by 4 bases; bases with no gene match: 15. Profiled with immunoSEQ multiplex PCR; TCRdb holds only in-frame clones, not every one. The data show tens of thousands of clones, with around four fifths seen just once and 5.5% to 6% held by the top ten. As for this clone: As yet, its antigen is unknown.

The source was CD4+ or CD8+ T cells sorted from blood, collected in a trial of the OX40 agonist ivuxolimab. V and J are TRBV4-2 and TRBJ2-5, with TRBD2 matching 8 bases. This clonotype was obtained from an adult with an advanced solid tumor such as melanoma, head and neck, liver or kidney cancer. As DNA, the CDR3 is TGTGCCAGCAGCCCCAATGAAGCGGGAGAGGCGGAGCAGTACTTC. This translates into CASSPNEAGEAEQYF.